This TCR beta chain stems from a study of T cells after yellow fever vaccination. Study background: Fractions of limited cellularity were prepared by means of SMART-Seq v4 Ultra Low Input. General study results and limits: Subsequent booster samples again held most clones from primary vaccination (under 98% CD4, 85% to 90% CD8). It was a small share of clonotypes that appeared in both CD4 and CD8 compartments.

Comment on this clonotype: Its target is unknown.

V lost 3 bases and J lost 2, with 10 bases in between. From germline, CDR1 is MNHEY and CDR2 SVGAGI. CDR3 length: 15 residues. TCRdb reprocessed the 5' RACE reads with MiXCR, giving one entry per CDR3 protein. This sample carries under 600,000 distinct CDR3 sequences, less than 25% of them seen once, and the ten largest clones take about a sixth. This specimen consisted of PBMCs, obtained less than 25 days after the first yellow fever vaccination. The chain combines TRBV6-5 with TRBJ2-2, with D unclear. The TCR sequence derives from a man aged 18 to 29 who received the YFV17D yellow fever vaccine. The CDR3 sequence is CASSYRKSNTGELFF. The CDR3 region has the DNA TGTGCCAGCAGTTATAGGAAGAGCAACACCGGGGAGCTGTTTTTT.